This is a list of T cell receptor beta chains from one sample in a study of blood T cell repertoires in COVID-19. The protocol was immunoSEQ multiplex PCR, while the TCRdb copy is restricted to in-frame clones and leaves out a portion. Found here are approximately 380,000 clones, 85% of them singletons; the top ten hold roughly 3.7%. Input material: peripheral blood. The receptors were gathered from a woman younger than 35 with acute or convalescent COVID-19. CDR3s include the opening cysteine and the closing phenylalanine or tryptophan. The order of the fields is clone size, J gene, D gene, V gene, CDR3 DNA, CDR3 protein. D genes are given only for firm matches. Some rows mark clone size as missing; the rest say once, few, many or name a class of expanded clone.

>.|TRBJ1-5|.|TRBV6-1
TGTGCCAGCAGTGAATTGGGGGGGAGCAATCAGCCCCAGCATTTT
CASSELGGSNQPQHF
>few|TRBJ1-1|.|TRBV2
TGTGCCACCCGGGAGGGGGAGCTCACTGAAGCTTTCTTT
CATREGELTEAFF
>.|TRBJ2-2|.|TRBV3-1/TRBV3-2
TGTGCCAGCAGCCAAGATGGGGGACAGAACACCGGGGAGCTGTTTTTT
CASSQDGGQNTGELFF
>.|TRBJ2-3|.|TRBV2
TGTGCCAACAGTGATAGAGCGAATACGCAGTATTTT
CANSDRANTQYF
>.|TRBJ1-5|.|TRBV19
TGTGCCAGTAGTATAGGGGGGGGGCGAATCGTCAATCAGCCCCAGCATTTT
CASSIGGGRIVNQPQHF
>.|TRBJ1-2|TRBD1|TRBV15
TGTGCCACCAGCGGAGAGACAGGGGCAGGCGGCTACACCTTC
CATSGETGAGGYTF
>few|TRBJ2-3|TRBD2|TRBV3-1/TRBV3-2
TGTGCCAGCAGCCCCACCCTGACTAGCGGGGGAACAGATACGCAGTATTTT
CASSPTLTSGGTDTQYF
>.|TRBJ2-7|.|TRBV21-1
TGTGCCAGCAGCAAGGGGGACAGCTACGAGCAGTACTTC
CASSKGDSYEQYF
>.|TRBJ2-7|TRBD1|TRBV28
TGTGCCAGCAGTACATCCGGGACAGGGAGTCACGAGCAGTACTTC
CASSTSGTGSHEQYF
>few|TRBJ2-7|.|TRBV28
TGTGCCAGCAGTTTATCCCCGTCCTCCTACGAGCAGTACTTC
CASSLSPSSYEQYF
>.|TRBJ1-1|TRBD1|TRBV5-1
TGCGCCAGCAGCCAGGACCCAGGGGGTACTGAAGCTTTCTTT
CASSQDPGGTEAFF
>.|TRBJ1-1|TRBD1|TRBV5-1
TGCGCCAGCAGCCGGACAGGGGTTGACACTGAAGCTTTCTTT
CASSRTGVDTEAFF
>.|TRBJ2-5|TRBD2|TRBV2
TGTGCCAGCATGGGACCCGGACTAGCGGGGTTCGAGACCCAGTACTTC
CASMGPGLAGFETQYF
>.|TRBJ2-5|TRBD2|TRBV15
TGTGCCACCAGCGGAATAGCGGGAGGATGGACAGAGACCCAGTACTTC
CATSGIAGGWTETQYF
>.|TRBJ2-5|TRBD1|TRBV5-1
TGCGCCAGCAAGAAGGGGGCCCAAGAGACCCAGTACTTC
CASKKGAQETQYF
>.|TRBJ1-1|.|TRBV27
TGTGCCAGCAGTTTGGGGGGTGGGGGTGTAGCTTTCTTT
CASSLGGGGVAFF
>.|TRBJ2-5|.|TRBV2
TGTGCCAGCAGTGGTCATGGAGGGGTTTTAGAGACCCAGTACTTC
CASSGHGGVLETQYF
>.|TRBJ2-1|.|TRBV20-1
TGCAGTGCTAGTTCTGAGTTGAGACAGACATTCTACAATGAGCAGTTCTTC
CSASSELRQTFYNEQFF
>.|TRBJ2-3|TRBD2|TRBV24-1
TGTGCCACCAGTGACAGCGGGACGGCACAAGATACGCAGTATTTT
CATSDSGTAQDTQYF
>few|TRBJ1-4|.|TRBV25-1
TGTGCCAGCAGTCCGAACGTTAGGGGTGAAAAACTGTTTTTT
CASSPNVRGEKLFF
>once|TRBJ2-4|.|TRBV12-3/TRBV12-4
TGTGCCAGCAGTTTCGACGGGAAAAACATTCAGTACTTC
CASSFDGKNIQYF
>.|TRBJ2-1|TRBD2|TRBV5-4
TGTGCCAGCAGGGGGGGACTAGCGGACTACAATGAGCAGTTCTTC
CASRGGLADYNEQFF
>once|TRBJ2-6|TRBD1|TRBV28
TGTGCCAGCAGACCCGGGACAGGGGGCTCTGGGGCCAACGTCCTGACTTTC
CASRPGTGGSGANVLTF
>.|TRBJ2-6|.|TRBV5-6
TGTGCCAGCAGCTTGGCCGGGGGTAACTCTGGGGCCAACGTCCTGACTTTC
CASSLAGGNSGANVLTF
>.|TRBJ2-5|TRBD2|TRBV7-6
TGTGCCAGCAGCCGTGCTCTAGCGGGAGTCCTCCAAGAGACCCAGTACTTC
CASSRALAGVLQETQYF
>.|TRBJ1-1|.|TRBV5-1
TGCGCCAGCAGCTTGGCTTTAGGGGTCACTGAAGCTTTCTTT
CASSLALGVTEAFF
>.|TRBJ1-4|.|TRBV18
TGTGCCAGCTCACCCGCTCAAGGGGTTAGTGAAAAACTGTTTTTT
CASSPAQGVSEKLFF
>.|TRBJ2-2|.|TRBV5-1
TGCGCCAGCAGCTTGGGAGCCAGGACGAACACCGGGGAGCTGTTTTTT
CASSLGARTNTGELFF
>.|TRBJ2-7|.|TRBV11-2
TGTGCCAGCAGCTCCCCGACTGTCCCCTACGAGCAGTACTTC
CASSSPTVPYEQYF
>.|TRBJ2-7|.|TRBV4-1
TGCGCCAGCAGCCCGACAGGCGTTCCGGGAGCGGGAGAGCAGTACTTC
CASSPTGVPGAGEQYF
>once|TRBJ1-1|TRBD1|TRBV19
TGTGCCAGTAGTATGACAGGGGGAACTGAAGCTTTCTTT
CASSMTGGTEAFF
>few|TRBJ1-5|TRBD1|TRBV2
TGTGCCAGCAGTCCCCGGAGACAGGGGGGCAATCAGCCCCAGCATTTT
CASSPRRQGGNQPQHF
>few|TRBJ1-6|.|TRBV27
TGTGCCAGCAGTTTCGGGGGACGGAGAAATTCACCCCTCCACTTT
CASSFGGRRNSPLHF
>.|TRBJ2-3|.|TRBV12-2
TGTGCAAGTCGCTTAGTGCTGGGACAGGGTTCACCAGATACGCAGTATTTT
CASRLVLGQGSPDTQYF
>.|TRBJ1-2|TRBD1|TRBV20-1
TGCAGTGCTACAGGGGGCGGGACCTTC
CSATGGGTF
>.|TRBJ1-5|.|TRBV5-1
TGCGCCAGCAGCCCTGACAGCTTTAGCAATCAGCCCCAGCATTTT
CASSPDSFSNQPQHF
>.|TRBJ2-7|TRBD2|TRBV28
TGTGCCAGCAGTCGGACTAGCGGGACCGAGCAGTACTTC
CASSRTSGTEQYF
>.|TRBJ2-4|.|TRBV6-5
TGTGCCAGCACGAACTCACTAAACATTCAGTACTTC
CASTNSLNIQYF
>once|TRBJ1-1|TRBD1|TRBV5-1
TGCGCCAGCAGCCTACGACAGGGAACGAACACTGAAGCTTTCTTT
CASSLRQGTNTEAFF
>.|TRBJ1-6|.|TRBV2
TGTGCCAGCAGTGAAGCGGGCGGGTCAGGGGATGGTTCACCCCTCCACTTT
CASSEAGGSGDGSPLHF
>few|TRBJ1-5|.|TRBV15
TGTGCCACCAGCAGAGATCAGGGGCCATTTGCCAACAATCAGCCCCAGCATTTT
CATSRDQGPFANNQPQHF
>.|TRBJ2-5|TRBD2|TRBV9
TGTGCCAGCAGCCCTGGACTAGCGGGTGTCCAAGAGACCCAGTACTTC
CASSPGLAGVQETQYF
>.|TRBJ1-1|.|TRBV7-9
TGTGCCAGCAGCTCACCAGGGCACACTGAAGCTTTCTTT
CASSSPGHTEAFF
>.|TRBJ2-3|TRBD2|TRBV15
TGTGCCACCAGCAGAGCCCGAAGCGGGGGGGCAGATACGCAGTATTTT
CATSRARSGGADTQYF
>few|TRBJ1-1|.|TRBV19
TGTGCCAGTTACAGGACGAACACTGAAGCTTTCTTT
CASYRTNTEAFF
>.|TRBJ1-1|.|TRBV5-6
TGTGCCAGCATGACTTACGGGACAAAAGAAGCTTTCTTT
CASMTYGTKEAFF
>few|TRBJ1-2|TRBD1|TRBV6-5
TGTGCCAGCAGTTACTCGAGCTCCAGGGGGGGCTACACCTTC
CASSYSSSRGGYTF
>.|TRBJ2-3|TRBD2|TRBV7-3
TGTGCCAGCAGTTACCTAGCGGGGGCCACAGATACGCAGTATTTT
CASSYLAGATDTQYF
>.|TRBJ1-2|.|TRBV13
TGTGCCAGCAGCTTGAGGCAGGGTATAGGCTACACCTTC
CASSLRQGIGYTF
>.|TRBJ1-6|.|TRBV19
TGTGCCAGTAGTACCAGGGGAACTTATAATTCACCCCTCCACTTT
CASSTRGTYNSPLHF
>.|TRBJ2-5|.|TRBV25-1
TGTGCCAGCAGTGATCAGGGGCGGGAGACCCAGTACTTC
CASSDQGRETQYF
>.|TRBJ1-2|.|TRBV7-3
TGTGCCAGCAGCTCCGCGGCGGGGCGCGGCTACACCTTC
CASSSAAGRGYTF
>.|TRBJ2-2|.|TRBV19
TGTGCCAGTAGTAGTACGACAGTGATGAACACCGGGGAGCTGTTTTTT
CASSSTTVMNTGELFF
>.|TRBJ2-5|TRBD2|TRBV2
TGTGCCAGCAGGGGTACTAGCGGGGAGGGTCAAGAGACCCAGTACTTC
CASRGTSGEGQETQYF
>.|TRBJ1-6|.|TRBV12-3/TRBV12-4
TGTGCCAGCAGGGGGAGTTTCAATTCACCCCTCCACTTT
CASRGSFNSPLHF
>.|TRBJ1-1|.|TRBV18
TGTGCCAGCTCACCACGAATCGGGCGGGACACTGAAGCTTTCTTT
CASSPRIGRDTEAFF
>few|TRBJ1-6|.|TRBV19
TGTGCCAGTAGCTTTCCGGGAGAAAATTCACCCCTCCACTTT
CASSFPGENSPLHF
>.|TRBJ2-5|.|TRBV5-1
TGCGCCAGCAGCGGAAGCATGGGCTGGGAGACCCAGTACTTC
CASSGSMGWETQYF
>.|TRBJ2-1|.|TRBV7-6
TGTGCCAGCAGCTTAGTAGGGTCGGGCAGGGGTCGTCCTGAGCAGTTCTTC
CASSLVGSGRGRPEQFF